The sequence of this T cell receptor beta chain was determined in a study of response to subunit inactivated influenza vaccine (dated by TCRdb to between 2017 and 2018). As for the study more broadly: To follow how T cells responded to a trivalent subunit inactivated influenza vaccine, the researchers relied on deep quantitative profiling of the T cell receptor repertoire. Results and caveats for the whole study, not just this receptor: The authors proposed that each seasonal influenza vaccination may bring in only a limited number of new T cells.

To prepare the library, RT-PCR was applied. TCRdb records Illumina HiSeq 2500 as the sequencer. TCRdb reran the public reads through fastp at Q25 and MiXCR, keeping productive beta chains. Entries are consolidated by CDR3 protein sequence, retaining the most common genes and DNA. Recorded for this sample are hundreds of thousands of distinct CDR3 sequences; 15% to 18% of them occurred a single time. In total, the top ten clones hold more than 9% of the sample. Here V drops 5 bases and J drops 2 bases, and the junction holds 14 bases not matched to any gene. The CDR3 goes from the cysteine to the phenylalanine over 17 residues. Kept here is only the CDR3 DNA, which spans 51 bases and is read in frame from base 1. From a lookup of the germline V gene (reference sequence), CDR1 and CDR2 are SEHNR and FQNEAQ. The sample holds a few counts of this clonotype. Its specific antigen is unknown. No base quality values were provided; no much bigger clone lies one nucleotide off.

The starting material was PBMCs from blood, obtained approximately 13 days after vaccination. The chain employs TRBV7-9 and TRBJ2-7; 8 junctional bases match TRBD1. The receptor's source is a man over 45 who received an inactivated influenza vaccine. Donor details come from another sample of the same person, matched by shared clones. The sequenced DNA is TGTGCCAGCAGCCCGCTCCACCCAGGGGGCATTACCTACGAGCAGTACTTC. Its protein is CASSPLHPGGITYEQYF.